These 11 T cell receptor beta chains were sequenced from one sample in a study of technical replicates of blood from several donors. The table came from immunoSEQ multiplex PCR; TCRdb's copy has only in-frame clones and leaves some out. The table shows fewer than 100,000 clones, with about 95% occurring only once. Material for sequencing was T cells isolated from PBMCs. The source is a human donor in good health.

The gene calls are TRBV27 and TRBJ2-5, with TRBD1 as a possible D gene (5 bases). CDR3 length: 16 amino acids. Germline assignment: CDR1 MNHEY and CDR2 SMNVEV (reference sequence). Trimming left V 5 bases short and J 4 bases short, with 20 bases between. The CDR3 loop is CASSPQRRAPGETQYF. CDR3 coding DNA: TGTGCCAGCAGTCCACAACGCAGGGCCCCGGGAGAGACCCAGTACTTC.

This clone was recorded only once. The chain combines TRBV29-1 with TRBJ1-5; 8 nucleotides line up with TRBD1. The CDR3 consists of 13 residues. The V segment lost 6 bases and the J segment 6 bases; nucleotides outside the gene matches: 7. Germline V gene data show CDR1 as SQVTM and CDR2 as ANQGSEA. The CDR3 here is CSVDQGAGQPQHF. In DNA form, the CDR3 reads TGCAGCGTCGACCAGGGGGCAGGTCAGCCCCAGCATTTT.

The rearrangement links TRBV7-2 to TRBJ2-7; 8 bases line up with TRBD2. This CDR3 has 16 residues. The junction had 14 bases not matched to a gene; V was cut back by 5 bases and J by 5 bases. Germline V gene sequence: CDR1 SGHTA, CDR2 FQGNSA. CDR3 coding DNA: TGTGCCAGCAGCCATATGTCCAGCGGGAGTGGCGACGAGCAGTACTTC. It yields the protein CASSHMSSGSGDEQYF.

The chain links TRBV18 to TRBJ2-2; D is possibly TRBD2 (6 bases). V gave up 4 bases and J gave up 9 bases, with 15 bases separating them. The germline V gene has CDR1 KGHSH and CDR2 LQKENI. The CDR3 runs to 14 residues. The CDR3 DNA follows: TGTGCCAGCTCACATGAGACTAGTCCCCGGGAGCTGTTTTTT. Protein sequence: CASSHETSPRELFF.

J is TRBJ2-5 and V is TRBV5-1; D is perhaps TRBD2 (5 bases). V lost 0 bases to trimming and J lost 3 bases, with 9 bases between them. The CDR3 runs 14 residues. In germline, CDR1 is SGHRS, CDR2 YFSETQ. CDR3 in DNA: TGCGCCAGCAGCTTGGCTCGGGGTAAAGAGACCCAGTACTTC. Its protein is CASSLARGKETQYF.

This chain connects TRBV29-1 to TRBJ1-3; no clear D. Germline loops: CDR1 SQVTM, CDR2 ANQGSEA. Trimming cost V 6 bases and J 2 bases, with 14 bases left between them. The CDR3 totals 14 residues. The CDR3 is CSVETGTPGNTIYF. As DNA, the CDR3 is TGCAGCGTCGAAACGGGTACGCCTGGAAACACCATATATTTT.

The DNA for the CDR3 is TGCAGTGCTAGAATCGAGTTTGAGCAGTTCTTC. Amino acids: CSARIEFEQFF. This sequence joins TRBV20-1 and TRBJ2-1; no clear D gene. The CDR3 spans 11 residues. Trimming took off 2 bases at V and 9 bases at J, with 8 bases between the two ends. Looked up from germline, CDR1 is DFQATT and CDR2 is SNEGSKA (reference sequence).

The chain couples TRBV6-1 to TRBJ1-5, with 7 bases that match TRBD1. The junction had 7 bases not matched to a gene; V was cut back by 4 bases and J by 4 bases. CDR3 length equals 15 residues. Per germline, CDR1 MNHNS and CDR2 SASEGT. CDR3 sequence reads: CASSATGTANQPQHF. CDR3 sequence (DNA): TGTGCCAGCAGTGCAACCGGGACAGCGAATCAGCCCCAGCATTTT.

This clone appeared once. This chain links TRBV7-9 with TRBJ1-1; weak D call: TRBD1 (6 bases). This CDR3 is 16 amino acids long. V shed 5 bases and J shed 1 base, with 17 bases lying between them. Looked up from germline, CDR1 is SEHNR and CDR2 is FQNEAQ (reference sequence). The CDR3 region has the DNA TGTGCCAGCAGCCTATACAGGGCACTGCAGAACACTGAAGCTTTCTTT. It specifies CASSLYRALQNTEAFF.

The J gene is TRBJ2-2, the V gene TRBV11-3, with 8 nucleotides matching TRBD2. Unmatched junction bases numbered 15, after V lost 5 bases and J lost 1 base. The CDR3 length is 19 residues. Germline V gives CDR1 SGHNT, CDR2 YENEEA. Here the CDR3 reads CASSTRTSIAGWNTGELFF. Written as DNA, the CDR3 is TGTGCCAGCAGCACCCGTACGTCGATAGCGGGATGGAACACCGGGGAGCTGTTTTTT.

This chain's CDR3 is CASSFRAGSSYNEQFF. The CDR3 coding sequence is TGTGCCAGCAGCTTTCGGGCGGGCAGCTCCTACAATGAGCAGTTCTTC. V and J are TRBV7-6 and TRBJ2-1; D possibly corresponds to TRBD2 (5 bases). CDR3 length: 16 residues. Germline CDR1 reads SGHVS; CDR2 reads FNYEAQ. The V and J ends lost 3 bases and 0 bases respectively, with 12 bases between them.